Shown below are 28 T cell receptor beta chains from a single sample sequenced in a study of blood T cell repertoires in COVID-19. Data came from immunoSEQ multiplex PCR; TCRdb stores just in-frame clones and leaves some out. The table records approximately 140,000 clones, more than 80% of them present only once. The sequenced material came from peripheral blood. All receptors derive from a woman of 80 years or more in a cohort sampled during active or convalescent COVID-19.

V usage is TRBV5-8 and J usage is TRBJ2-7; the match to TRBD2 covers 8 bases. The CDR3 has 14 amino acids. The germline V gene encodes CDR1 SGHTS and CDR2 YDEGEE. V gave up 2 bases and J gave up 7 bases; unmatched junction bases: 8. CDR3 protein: CASSFLGLAREQYF. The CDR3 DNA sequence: TGTGCCAGCAGCTTCCTCGGACTAGCCCGAGAGCAGTACTTC.

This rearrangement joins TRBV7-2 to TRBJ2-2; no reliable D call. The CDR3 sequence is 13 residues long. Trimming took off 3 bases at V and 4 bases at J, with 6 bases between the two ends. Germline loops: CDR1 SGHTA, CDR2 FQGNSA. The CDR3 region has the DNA TGTGCCAGCAGCTTCTGGGCCACCGGGGAGCTGTTTTTT. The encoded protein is CASSFWATGELFF.

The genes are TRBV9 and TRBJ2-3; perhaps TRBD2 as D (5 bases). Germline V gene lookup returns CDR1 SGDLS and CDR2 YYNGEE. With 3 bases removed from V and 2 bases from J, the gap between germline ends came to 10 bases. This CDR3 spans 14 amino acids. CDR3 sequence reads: CASSAWGVTDTQYF. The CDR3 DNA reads TGTGCCAGCAGCGCCTGGGGAGTCACAGATACGCAGTATTTT.

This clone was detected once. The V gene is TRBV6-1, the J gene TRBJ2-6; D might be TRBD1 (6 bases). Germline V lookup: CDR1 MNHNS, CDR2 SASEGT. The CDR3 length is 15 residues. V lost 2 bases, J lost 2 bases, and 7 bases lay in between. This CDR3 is CASSENRAGANVLTF. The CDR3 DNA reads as TGTGCCAGCAGTGAAAACAGGGCTGGGGCCAACGTCCTGACTTTC.

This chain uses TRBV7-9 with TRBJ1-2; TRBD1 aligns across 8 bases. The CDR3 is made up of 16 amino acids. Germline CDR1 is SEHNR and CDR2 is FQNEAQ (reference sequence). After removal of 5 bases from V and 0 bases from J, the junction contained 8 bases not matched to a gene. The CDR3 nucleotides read TGTGCCAGCAGCCCGACAGGGGTATCGGCTAACTATGGCTACACCTTC. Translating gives CASSPTGVSANYGYTF.

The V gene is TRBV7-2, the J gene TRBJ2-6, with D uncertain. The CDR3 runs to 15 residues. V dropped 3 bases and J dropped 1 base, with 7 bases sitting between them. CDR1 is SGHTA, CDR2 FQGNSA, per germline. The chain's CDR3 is CASSFRLSGANVLTF. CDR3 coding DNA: TGTGCCAGCAGCTTCAGGTTATCTGGGGCCAACGTCCTGACTTTC. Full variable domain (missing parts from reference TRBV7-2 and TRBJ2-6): GAGVSQSPSNKVTEKGKDVELRCDPISGHTALYWYRQSLGQGLEFLIYFQGNSAPDKSGLPSDRFSAERTGGSVSTLTIQRTQQEDSAVYLCASSFRLSGANVLTFGAGSRLTVL.

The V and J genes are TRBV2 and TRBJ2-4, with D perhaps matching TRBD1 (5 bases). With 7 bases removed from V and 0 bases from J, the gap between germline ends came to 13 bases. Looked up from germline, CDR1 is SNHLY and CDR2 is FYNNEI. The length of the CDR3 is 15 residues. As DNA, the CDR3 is TGTGCCAGCACAAACCAGGGTTTAGCCAAAAACATTCAGTACTTC. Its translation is CASTNQGLAKNIQYF.

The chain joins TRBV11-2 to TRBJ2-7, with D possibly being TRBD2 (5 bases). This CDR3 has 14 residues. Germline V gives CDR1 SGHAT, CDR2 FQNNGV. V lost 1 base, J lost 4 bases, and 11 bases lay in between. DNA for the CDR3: TGTGCCAGCAGCTTAGTCTCGGGGAGTTACGAGCAGTACGTC. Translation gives CASSLVSGSYEQYV.

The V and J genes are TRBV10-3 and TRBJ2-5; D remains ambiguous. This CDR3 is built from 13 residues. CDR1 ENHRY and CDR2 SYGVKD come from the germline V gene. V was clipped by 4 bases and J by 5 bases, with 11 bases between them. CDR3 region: CAISVLNRETQYF. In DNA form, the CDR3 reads TGTGCCATCAGTGTTCTAAATCGGGAGACCCAGTACTTC.

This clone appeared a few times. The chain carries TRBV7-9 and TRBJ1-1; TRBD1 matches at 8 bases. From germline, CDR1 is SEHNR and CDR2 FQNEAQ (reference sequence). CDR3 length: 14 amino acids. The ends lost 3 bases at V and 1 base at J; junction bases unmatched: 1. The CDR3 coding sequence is TGTGCCAGCAGCTTCGGACAGGGGAACACTGAAGCTTTCTTT. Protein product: CASSFGQGNTEAFF.

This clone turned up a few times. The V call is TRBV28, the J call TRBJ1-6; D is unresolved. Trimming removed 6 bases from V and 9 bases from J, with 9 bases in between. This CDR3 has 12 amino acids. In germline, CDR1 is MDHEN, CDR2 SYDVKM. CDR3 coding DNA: TGTGCCAGCAGCAGCAGGATTTCACCCCTCCACTTT. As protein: CASSSRISPLHF.

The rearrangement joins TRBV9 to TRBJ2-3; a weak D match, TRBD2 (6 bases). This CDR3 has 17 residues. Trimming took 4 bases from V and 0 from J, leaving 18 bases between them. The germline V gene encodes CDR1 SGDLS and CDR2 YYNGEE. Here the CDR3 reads CASSREDGPPSTDTQYF. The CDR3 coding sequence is TGTGCCAGCAGCAGGGAGGACGGTCCCCCTAGCACAGATACGCAGTATTTT.

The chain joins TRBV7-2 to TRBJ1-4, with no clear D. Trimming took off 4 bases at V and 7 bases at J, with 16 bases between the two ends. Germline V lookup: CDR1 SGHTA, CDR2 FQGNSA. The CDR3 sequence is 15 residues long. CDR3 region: CASSWAGPGGEKLFF. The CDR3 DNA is TGTGCCAGCAGCTGGGCGGGCCCCGGAGGTGAAAAACTGTTTTTT. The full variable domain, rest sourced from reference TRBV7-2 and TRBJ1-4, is GAGVSQSPSNKVTEKGKDVELRCDPISGHTALYWYRQSLGQGLEFLIYFQGNSAPDKSGLPSDRFSAERTGGSVSTLTIQRTQQEDSAVYLCASSWAGPGGEKLFFGSGTQLSVL.

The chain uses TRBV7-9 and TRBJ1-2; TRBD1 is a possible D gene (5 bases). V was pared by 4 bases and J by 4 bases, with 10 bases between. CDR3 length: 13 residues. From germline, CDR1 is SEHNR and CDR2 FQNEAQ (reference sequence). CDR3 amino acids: CASSWGRLYGYTF. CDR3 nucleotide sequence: TGTGCCAGCAGCTGGGGCAGACTCTATGGCTACACCTTC. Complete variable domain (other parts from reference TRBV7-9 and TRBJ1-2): DTGVSQNPRHKITKRGQNVTFRCDPISEHNRLYWYRQTLGQGPEFLTYFQNEAQLEKSRLLSDRFSAERPKGSFSTLEIQRTEQGDSAMYLCASSWGRLYGYTFGSGTRLTVV.

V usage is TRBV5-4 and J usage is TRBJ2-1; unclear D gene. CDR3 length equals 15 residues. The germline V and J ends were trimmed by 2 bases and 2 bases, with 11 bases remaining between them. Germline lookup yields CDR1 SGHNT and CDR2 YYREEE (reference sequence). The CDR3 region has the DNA TGTGCCAGCAGCTTCGTACAGACCACCTACAATGAGCAGTTCTTC. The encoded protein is CASSFVQTTYNEQFF. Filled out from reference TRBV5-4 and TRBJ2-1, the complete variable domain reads ETGVTQSPTHLIKTRGQQVTLRCSSQSGHNTVSWYQQALGQGPQFIFQYYREEENGRGNFPPRFSGLQFPNYSSELNVNALELDDSALYLCASSFVQTTYNEQFFGPGTRLTVL.

The DNA for the CDR3 is TGCGCCAGCAGCTTGGCCATGGAGACCCAGTACTTC. Protein product: CASSLAMETQYF. The J gene is TRBJ2-5, the V gene TRBV5-1; D call uncertain. Trimming removed 0 bases at V and 5 bases at J, with 5 bases between. The CDR3 contains 12 residues. Germline V gene data show CDR1 as SGHRS and CDR2 as YFSETQ.

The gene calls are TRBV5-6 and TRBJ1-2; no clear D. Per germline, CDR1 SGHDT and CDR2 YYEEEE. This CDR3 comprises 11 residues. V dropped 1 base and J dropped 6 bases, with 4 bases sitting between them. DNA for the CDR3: TGTGCCAGCAGCTTGTCAAATGGCTACACCTTC. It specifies CASSLSNGYTF.

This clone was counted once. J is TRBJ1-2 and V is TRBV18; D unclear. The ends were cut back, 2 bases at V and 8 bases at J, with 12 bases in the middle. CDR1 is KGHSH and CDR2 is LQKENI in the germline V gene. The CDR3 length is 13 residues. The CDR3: CASSPSKQEGYTF. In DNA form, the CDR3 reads TGTGCCAGCTCACCATCCAAGCAGGAAGGCTACACCTTC.

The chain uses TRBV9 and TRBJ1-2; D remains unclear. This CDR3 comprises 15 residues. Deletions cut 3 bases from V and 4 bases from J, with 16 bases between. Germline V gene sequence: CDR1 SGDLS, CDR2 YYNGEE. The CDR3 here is CASSASGEVSYGYTF. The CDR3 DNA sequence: TGTGCCAGCAGCGCCAGCGGGGAGGTGAGCTATGGCTACACCTTC.

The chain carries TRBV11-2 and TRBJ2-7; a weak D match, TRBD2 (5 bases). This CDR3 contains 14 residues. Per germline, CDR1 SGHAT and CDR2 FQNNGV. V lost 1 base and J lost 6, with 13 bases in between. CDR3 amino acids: CASSLVSGSSEQYV. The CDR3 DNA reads TGTGCCAGCAGCTTAGTCTCGGGGTCTTCCGAGCAGTACGTC.

Here the CDR3 reads CASSPTGVSPLHF. The CDR3, as DNA: TGTGCCAGCAGCCCCACAGGGGTTTCACCCCTCCACTTT. The rearrangement uses TRBV28 and TRBJ1-6, with 7 nucleotides matching TRBD1. CDR3 length: 13 residues. J gave up 9 bases and V 6 bases, and 5 bases lay outside the gene matches. Germline CDR1 MDHEN, CDR2 SYDVKM.

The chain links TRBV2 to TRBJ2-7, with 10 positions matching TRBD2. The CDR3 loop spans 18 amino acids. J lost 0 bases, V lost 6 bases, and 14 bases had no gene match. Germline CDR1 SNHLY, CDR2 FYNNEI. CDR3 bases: TGTGCCAGCAGGGTAACCTTAGCGGGGGGTATCTTCTCCTACGAGCAGTACTTC. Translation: CASRVTLAGGIFSYEQYF. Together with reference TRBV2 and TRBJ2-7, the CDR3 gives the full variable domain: EPEVTQTPSHQVTQMGQEVILRCVPISNHLYFYWYRQILGQKVEFLVSFYNNEISEKSEIFDDQFSVERPDGSNFTLKIRSTKLEDSAMYFCASRVTLAGGIFSYEQYFGPGTRLTVT.

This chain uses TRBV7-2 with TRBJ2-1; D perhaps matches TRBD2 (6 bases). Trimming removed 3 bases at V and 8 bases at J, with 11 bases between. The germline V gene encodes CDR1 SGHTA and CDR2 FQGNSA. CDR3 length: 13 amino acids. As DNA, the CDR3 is TGTGCCAGCAGCTTGAGCGCGGGGCATGAGCAGTTCTTC. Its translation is CASSLSAGHEQFF.

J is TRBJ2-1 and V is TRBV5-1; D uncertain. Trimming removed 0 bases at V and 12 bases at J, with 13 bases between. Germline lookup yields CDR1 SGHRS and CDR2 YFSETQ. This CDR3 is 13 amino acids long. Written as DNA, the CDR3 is TGCGCCAGCAGCTTGGCCGTGAGTTCGGGGCAGTTCTTC. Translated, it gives CASSLAVSSGQFF.

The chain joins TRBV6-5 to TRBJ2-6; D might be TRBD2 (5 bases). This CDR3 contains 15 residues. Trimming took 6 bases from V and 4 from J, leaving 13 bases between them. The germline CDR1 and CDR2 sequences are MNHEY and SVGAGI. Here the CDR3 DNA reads TGTGCCAGCAGGCGTGGGGAGTCGGGGGCCAACGTCCTGACTTTC. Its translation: CASRRGESGANVLTF.

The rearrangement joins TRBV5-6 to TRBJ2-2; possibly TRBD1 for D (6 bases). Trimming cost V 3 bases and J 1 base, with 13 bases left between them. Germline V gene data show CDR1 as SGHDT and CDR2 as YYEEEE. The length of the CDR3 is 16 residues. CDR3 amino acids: CASSSGPGQNTGELFF. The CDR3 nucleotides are TGTGCCAGCAGCTCGGGACCGGGACAGAACACCGGGGAGCTGTTTTTT.

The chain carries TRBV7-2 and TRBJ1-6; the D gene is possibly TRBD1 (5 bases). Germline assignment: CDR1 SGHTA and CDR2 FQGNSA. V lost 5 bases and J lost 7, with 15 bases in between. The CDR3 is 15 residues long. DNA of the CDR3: TGTGCCAGCAGCCCATCGGGGGAGCGGAATTCACCCCTCCACTTT. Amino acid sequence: CASSPSGERNSPLHF.

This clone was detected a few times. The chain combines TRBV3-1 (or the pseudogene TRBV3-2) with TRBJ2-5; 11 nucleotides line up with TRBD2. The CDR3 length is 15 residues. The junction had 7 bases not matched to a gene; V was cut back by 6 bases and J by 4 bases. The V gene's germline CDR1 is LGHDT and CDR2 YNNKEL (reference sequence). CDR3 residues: CASSRLSGGGETQYF. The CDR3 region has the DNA TGTGCCAGCAGTCGACTTAGCGGGGGGGGAGAGACCCAGTACTTC.